Below are 29 T cell receptor beta chains sequenced from a single sample in a study of a mutant IDH1 vaccine in newly diagnosed glioma. Time point of the sample: week 47, end of study. Each dose delivered 300 ug of mutant IDH1 20-mer peptide subcutaneously with imiquimod. Their recognized antigens are unknown. TCRdb's table, derived via immunoSEQ multiplex PCR, lists solely in-frame clones and lacks some. The sample holds tens of thousands of clones; nearly 90% are singletons and the top ten take over 0.6%. Material: PBMCs, obtained from a glioma patient whose treatment included an IDH1 peptide vaccine. Receptors were obtained from a woman between 50 and 59 years old with glioma.

The chain links TRBV14 to TRBJ1-2; D is unclear. CDR1 and CDR2 (germline): SGHDN, FVKESK. The V gene lost 2 bases and the J gene lost 7 bases, with 14 bases spanning the gap. There are 14 residues in the CDR3. The CDR3 bases are TGTGCCAGCAGCCAATTACGCCCCTCGGGTGGCTACACCTTC. As protein: CASSQLRPSGGYTF.

The gene calls are TRBV4-1 and TRBJ1-4; unclear D gene. Trimming cost V 6 bases and J 0 bases, with 11 bases left between them. The CDR3 consists of 15 residues. Germline CDR1 reads MGHRA; CDR2 reads YSYEKL. For the CDR3, the DNA is TGCGCCAGCAGGGGCAGACCAACAACTAATGAAAAACTGTTTTTT. The encoded protein is CASRGRPTTNEKLFF.

The chain recombines TRBV7-9 with TRBJ2-1, with a tentative D call TRBD2 (5 bases). Germline V CDR1 and CDR2: SEHNR, FQNEAQ (reference sequence). The CDR3 has 15 residues. Trimming stripped 0 bases from V and 8 bases from J, with 14 bases between. The CDR3: CASSLAGSGYDEQFF. The DNA for the CDR3 is TGTGCCAGCAGCTTAGCAGGTTCGGGGTACGATGAGCAGTTCTTC.

The V gene is TRBV15, the J gene TRBJ2-5, with 7 bases fitting TRBD1. The trim removed 5 bases at V and 2 bases at J, leaving 8 bases unmatched. The CDR3 has 15 residues. Germline CDR1 LNHNV, CDR2 YYDKDF (reference sequence). The CDR3 region is CATSFGPGQQETQYF. CDR3 DNA: TGTGCCACCAGCTTCGGTCCGGGACAGCAAGAGACCCAGTACTTC.

The count of this clone is one. This chain joins TRBV19 and TRBJ1-5, with D possibly being TRBD1 (5 bases). The V end was cut by 5 bases, the J end by 0 bases, with 11 bases between. Germline loops: CDR1 LNHDA, CDR2 SQIVND (reference sequence). The CDR3 sequence is 15 residues long. CDR3 sequence reads: CASSDTGGSNQPQHF. For the CDR3, the DNA is TGTGCCAGTAGTGATACAGGAGGTAGCAATCAGCCCCAGCATTTT.

The genes are TRBV7-9 and TRBJ1-2; D is unclear. Germline-derived CDR1 and CDR2 are SEHNR and FQNEAQ (reference sequence). The V gene lost 1 base and the J gene lost 1 base, with 10 bases spanning the gap. The CDR3 has 15 residues. Here the CDR3 DNA reads TGTGCCAGCAGCTTAGGTTCACGGAATAACTATGGCTACACCTTC. This codes for CASSLGSRNNYGYTF.

This clone has a handful of counts. The chain has TRBV6-7 and TRBJ2-5; no firm D call. TRBV6-7 is annotated as an ORF whose role is uncertain. V shed 0 bases and J shed 3 bases, with 8 bases lying between them. The CDR3 is 14 residues long. The CDR3 DNA sequence: TGTGCCAGCAGTTACTCTCGGAAAAAAGAGACCCAGTACTTC. As protein: CASSYSRKKETQYF.

This chain links TRBV6-5 with TRBJ2-2; tentatively, D is TRBD2 (5 bases). Germline V CDR1 and CDR2: MNHEY, SVGAGI. CDR3 length: 14 residues. The ends were cut back, 5 bases at V and 4 bases at J, with 11 bases in the middle. The CDR3 reads CASSGRGTTGELFF. The CDR3 DNA is TGTGCCAGCAGTGGCCGGGGAACCACCGGGGAGCTGTTTTTT.

The chain links TRBV27 to TRBJ2-7; D is tentatively TRBD1 or TRBD2 (5 bases each). Trimming shortened V by 6 bases and J by 0 bases, and 9 bases separated the two germline ends. Germline lookup yields CDR1 MNHEY and CDR2 SMNVEV (reference sequence). CDR3 length: 13 residues. CDR3 amino acids: CASSPGASYEQYF. The CDR3 bases are TGTGCCAGCAGCCCCGGGGCCTCCTACGAGCAGTACTTC.

This chain joins TRBV7-9 and TRBJ1-2; 8 nucleotides agree with TRBD1. CDR3 length: 13 residues. Germline CDR1 is SEHNR and CDR2 is FQNEAQ (reference sequence). J lost 3 bases, V lost 3 bases, and 0 bases had no gene match. In nucleotides, the CDR3 is TGTGCCAGCAGCTTGGGACAGGACTATGGCTACACCTTC. Its protein product is CASSLGQDYGYTF.

This chain uses TRBV2 with TRBJ2-4; TRBD2 aligns across 9 bases. Germline-derived CDR1 and CDR2 are SNHLY and FYNNEI. V lost 7 bases, J lost 3 bases, and 7 bases stayed unmatched. The length of the CDR3 is 15 residues. CDR3 sequence reads: CASKGLARIKNIQYF. CDR3 in DNA: TGTGCCAGCAAGGGACTAGCTCGAATCAAAAACATTCAGTACTTC.

The chain recombines TRBV28 with TRBJ2-2; D not resolved. The germline CDR1 and CDR2 sequences are MDHEN and SYDVKM. With 1 base removed from V and 5 bases from J, the gap between germline ends came to 5 bases. This CDR3 is 13 amino acids long. The CDR3 DNA sequence: TGTGCCAGCAGTTTATTTCGGACCGGGGAGCTGTTTTTT. This translates into CASSLFRTGELFF.

The CDR3: CATTRGQGSGYTF. As DNA, the CDR3 is TGTGCCACCACAAGGGGACAGGGCAGTGGCTACACCTTC. The chain couples TRBV19 to TRBJ1-2, with 9 nucleotides matching TRBD1. Germline CDR1 is LNHDA and CDR2 is SQIVND (reference sequence). The CDR3 extends over 13 amino acids. The junction had 10 bases not matched to a gene; V was cut back by 10 bases and J by 7 bases. The variable domain in full, completed from reference TRBV19 and TRBJ1-2, reads DGGITQSPKYLFRKEGQNVTLSCEQNLNHDAMYWYRQDPGQGLRLIYYSQIVNDFQKGDIAEGYSVSREKKESFPLTVTSAQKNPTAFYLCATTRGQGSGYTFGSGTRLTVV.

CDR3 nucleotides: TGCGCCAGCAGCTTGAGGCAGGGGGCCGGAGATACGCAGTATTTT. Encoded protein: CASSLRQGAGDTQYF. This chain joins TRBV5-1 and TRBJ2-3; 8 bases are shared with TRBD1. Germline V gene lookup returns CDR1 SGHRS and CDR2 YFSETQ. CDR3 size: 15 residues. V was clipped by 1 base and J by 5 bases; unmatched bases: 6. Supplemented by reference TRBV5-1 and TRBJ2-3, the full variable domain reads KAGVTQTPRYLIKTRGQQVTLSCSPISGHRSVSWYQQTPGQGLQFLFEYFSETQRNKGNFPGRFSGRQFSNSRSEMNVSTLELGDSALYLCASSLRQGAGDTQYFGPGTRLTVL.

This CDR3 reads CASSPSGGGNTEAFF. DNA for the CDR3: TGTGCCAGCAGTCCGTCTGGCGGGGGGAACACTGAAGCTTTCTTT. The rearrangement links TRBV28 to TRBJ1-1, with D perhaps TRBD1 (5 bases). Germline lookup yields CDR1 MDHEN and CDR2 SYDVKM. The germline V and J ends were trimmed by 5 bases and 1 base, with 14 bases remaining between them. CDR3 length equals 15 residues.

The gene calls are TRBV7-8 and TRBJ2-5; 13 nucleotides agree with TRBD2. CDR1 and CDR2 (germline): SGHVS, FQNEAQ. The CDR3 consists of 17 residues. V shed 0 bases and J 6 bases; nucleotides not matched to a gene: 7. This CDR3 is CASSLAFTSGRGKTQYF. The CDR3 nucleotides read TGTGCCAGCAGCTTAGCCTTCACTAGCGGGAGGGGTAAGACCCAGTACTTC.

V and J are TRBV10-3 and TRBJ2-5; 13 bases are a match to TRBD2. V gave up 3 bases and J gave up 4 bases; unmatched junction bases: 8. The CDR3 extends over 17 amino acids. The germline V gene encodes CDR1 ENHRY and CDR2 SYGVKD. CDR3 amino acids: CAISDRTSGSVLETQYF. DNA for the CDR3: TGTGCCATCAGTGACCGGACTAGCGGGAGTGTTTTAGAGACCCAGTACTTC.

This chain connects TRBV5-4 to TRBJ2-2, with 12 nucleotides matching TRBD2. From germline, CDR1 is SGHNT and CDR2 YYREEE (reference sequence). V shed 4 bases, J shed 5 bases, and the junction held 3 bases outside the gene matches. The CDR3 contains 15 residues. Written as DNA, the CDR3 is TGTGCCAGCAGCCGACTAGCGGGAGATACCGGGGAGCTGTTTTTT. This sequence encodes CASSRLAGDTGELFF.

The CDR3 DNA is TGTGCCAGCAGCTTGACTTCTTACGAGCAGTACTTC. This gives the protein CASSLTSYEQYF. V is TRBV5-4 and J is TRBJ2-7; D unclear. The CDR3 consists of 12 residues. V was pared by 1 base and J by 4 bases, with 6 bases between. Germline assignment: CDR1 SGHNT and CDR2 YYREEE (reference sequence). The variable domain in full, with the rest retrieved from reference TRBV5-4 and TRBJ2-7, is ETGVTQSPTHLIKTRGQQVTLRCSSQSGHNTVSWYQQALGQGPQFIFQYYREEENGRGNFPPRFSGLQFPNYSSELNVNALELDDSALYLCASSLTSYEQYFGPGTRLTVT.

This rearrangement joins TRBV29-1 to TRBJ2-7, with no clear D. Germline-derived CDR1 and CDR2 are SQVTM and ANQGSEA. The CDR3 covers 13 residues. V was cut by 4 bases and J by 0 bases, with 10 bases left in between. CDR3 in DNA: TGCAGCGTTGTCCGGTCAAGCTCCTACGAGCAGTACTTC. This codes for CSVVRSSSYEQYF.

This chain uses TRBV7-9 with TRBJ2-1; 10 nucleotides match TRBD2. The junction had 5 bases not matched to a gene; V was cut back by 1 base and J by 5 bases. Per germline, CDR1 SEHNR and CDR2 FQNEAQ (reference sequence). There are 16 residues in the CDR3. As DNA, the CDR3 is TGTGCCAGCAGCTTAGTTAGGACTAGCGGCAACAATGAGCAGTTCTTC. The encoded protein is CASSLVRTSGNNEQFF.

J is TRBJ2-7 and V is TRBV19; maybe TRBD1 (5 bases). CDR1 and CDR2 (germline): LNHDA, SQIVND (reference sequence). V lost 5 bases to trimming and J lost 2 bases, with 10 bases between them. CDR3 length: 13 amino acids. The CDR3 spells CASSPDNPYEQYF. The CDR3 DNA follows: TGTGCCAGTAGTCCGGACAACCCCTACGAGCAGTACTTC.

The chain joins TRBV4-1 to TRBJ2-3; the match to TRBD1 covers 11 bases. The CDR3 loop spans 17 amino acids. J gave up 2 bases and V 4 bases, and 8 bases lay outside the gene matches. Germline V gene sequence: CDR1 MGHRA, CDR2 YSYEKL. CDR3 in amino acids: CASSRADRGLITDTQYF. The CDR3 bases are TGCGCCAGCAGCCGAGCGGACAGGGGGCTAATCACAGATACGCAGTATTTT.

The genes are TRBV7-9 and TRBJ1-1; D might be TRBD1 (5 bases). V was pared by 8 bases and J by 3 bases, with 10 bases between. CDR3 length: 12 residues. Germline CDR1 is SEHNR and CDR2 is FQNEAQ (reference sequence). The CDR3 reads CASSQGDTEAFF. Written as DNA, the CDR3 is TGTGCCAGCTCGCAAGGGGACACTGAAGCTTTCTTT.

The chain links TRBV15 to TRBJ1-4; D remains ambiguous. Trimming pared 0 bases from V and 4 bases from J, leaving 3 bases between. CDR1 LNHNV and CDR2 YYDKDF come from the germline V gene (reference sequence). The CDR3 covers 13 residues. CDR3 sequence (DNA): TGTGCCACCAGCAGAGATTATAATGAAAAACTGTTTTTT. Encoded protein: CATSRDYNEKLFF.

The rearrangement uses TRBV5-4 and TRBJ2-3; 10 nucleotides match TRBD2. The CDR3 spans 16 residues. Germline V gene sequence: CDR1 SGHNT, CDR2 YYREEE (reference sequence). With 1 base clipped from V and 5 bases from J, the junction kept 7 bases outside the gene matches. CDR3 residues: CASSLLGAGGLDTQYF. In DNA, the CDR3 is TGTGCCAGCAGCTTGCTAGGAGCGGGAGGGTTAGATACGCAGTATTTT. Variable domain in full (rest from reference TRBV5-4 and TRBJ2-3): ETGVTQSPTHLIKTRGQQVTLRCSSQSGHNTVSWYQQALGQGPQFIFQYYREEENGRGNFPPRFSGLQFPNYSSELNVNALELDDSALYLCASSLLGAGGLDTQYFGPGTRLTVL.

This clone was picked up a small number of times. This rearrangement joins TRBV27 to TRBJ1-5, with D unclear. The CDR3 covers 15 residues. Germline V gene sequence: CDR1 MNHEY, CDR2 SMNVEV (reference sequence). Trimming stripped 4 bases from V and 0 bases from J, with 10 bases between. DNA of the CDR3: TGTGCCAGCAGTTGGGCAGGTAGTAGCAATCAGCCCCAGCATTTT. It specifies CASSWAGSSNQPQHF.

This clone was seen more than once but under ten times. The rearrangement uses TRBV5-1 and TRBJ2-1; TRBD2 matches at 9 bases. Germline assignment: CDR1 SGHRS and CDR2 YFSETQ. CDR3 size: 13 residues. Trimming removed 7 bases from V and 10 bases from J; junction bases left unmatched: 9. The chain's CDR3 is CASGELAGQEQFF. CDR3 in DNA: TGCGCCAGCGGGGAACTAGCGGGCCAAGAGCAGTTCTTC.

The CDR3 nucleotides are TGCGCCAGCAGGGTAGCGAACACCGGGGAGCTGTTTTTT. Translation gives CASRVANTGELFF. V and J are TRBV10-2 and TRBJ2-2; D call uncertain. Germline V gene data show CDR1 as WSHSY and CDR2 as SAAADI. The CDR3 extends over 13 amino acids. V lost 6 bases and J 0 bases, leaving 5 bases between the germline ends.